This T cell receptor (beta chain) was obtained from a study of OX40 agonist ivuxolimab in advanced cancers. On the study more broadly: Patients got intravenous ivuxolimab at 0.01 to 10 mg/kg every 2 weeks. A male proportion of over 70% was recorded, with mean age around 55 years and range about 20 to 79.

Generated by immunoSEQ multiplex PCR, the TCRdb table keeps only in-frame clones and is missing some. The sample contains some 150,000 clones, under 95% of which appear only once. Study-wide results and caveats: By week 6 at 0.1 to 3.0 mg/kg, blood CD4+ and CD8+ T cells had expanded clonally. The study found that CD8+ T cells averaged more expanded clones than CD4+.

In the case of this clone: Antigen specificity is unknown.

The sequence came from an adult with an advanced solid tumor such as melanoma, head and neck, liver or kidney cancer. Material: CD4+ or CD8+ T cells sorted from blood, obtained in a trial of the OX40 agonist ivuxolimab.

CDR3 nucleotides: TGTGCCAGCAGTTTAACCCCAGGGACAGGGACAGAAAAACTGTTTTTT. Protein: CASSLTPGTGTEKLFF. This chain connects TRBV28 to TRBJ1-4; 9 nucleotides align to TRBD1. The length of the CDR3 is 16 residues. The germline gives CDR1 MDHEN, CDR2 SYDVKM. V shed 2 bases, J shed 8 bases, and the junction held 9 bases outside the gene matches.